A single sample is the source of the 14 T cell receptor beta chains below, sequenced in a study of blood T cell repertoires in COVID-19. Sequencing was performed with immunoSEQ multiplex PCR; in TCRdb, only in-frame clones are kept and a portion is missing. The table includes about 180,000 clones, under 90% detected once. The source material was peripheral blood. Receptors were obtained from a human donor in a cohort sampled during active COVID-19.

This clone was seen more than once but under ten times. J is TRBJ1-1 and V is TRBV7-9, with a weak D call TRBD1 (6 bases). This CDR3 is built from 14 residues. CDR1 SEHNR and CDR2 FQNEAQ come from the germline V gene (reference sequence). Trimming removed 8 bases at V and 1 base at J, with 14 bases between. The CDR3 DNA reads TGTGCCAGCGCACCCAGGGGCGGGAACACTGAAGCTTTCTTT. This encodes CASAPRGGNTEAFF.

The chain has TRBV10-3 and TRBJ1-2; 9 nucleotides agree with TRBD1. Trimming at V came to 9 bases and at J to 0 bases, leaving 8 bases not matched to a gene. The length of the CDR3 is 15 residues. Germline V gives CDR1 ENHRY, CDR2 SYGVKD. The CDR3 loop is CAIKVTGGANYGYTF. CDR3 nucleotide sequence: TGTGCCATAAAAGTGACAGGGGGAGCTAACTATGGCTACACCTTC.

The J gene is TRBJ2-1, the V gene TRBV9; D is uncertain. Per the germline V gene, CDR1 is SGDLS and CDR2 is YYNGEE. Trimming took off 4 bases at V and 2 bases at J, with 7 bases between the two ends. The CDR3 runs 13 residues. The CDR3 DNA sequence: TGTGCCAGCAGCCTTCTAGCCTACAATGAGCAGTTCTTC. Translated, it gives CASSLLAYNEQFF.

This chain links TRBV7-9 with TRBJ2-3; D is possibly TRBD2 (6 bases). The CDR3 runs to 13 residues. The germline CDR1 and CDR2 sequences are SEHNR and FQNEAQ (reference sequence). V shed 1 base and J shed 4 bases, with 6 bases lying between them. The CDR3 DNA sequence: TGTGCCAGCAGCTTAGGGGGGGCAGATACGCAGTATTTT. This codes for CASSLGGADTQYF.

This clone is a singleton in its sample. J is TRBJ1-2 and V is TRBV19, with 7 bases identical to TRBD1. Germline CDR1 LNHDA, CDR2 SQIVND (reference sequence). This CDR3 region has 12 residues. Losses at the gene ends were 8 bases for V and 7 bases for J; bases not matched to a gene: 7. CDR3 loop: CASHEGAGGYTF. In DNA, the CDR3 is TGTGCCAGTCATGAGGGGGCGGGTGGCTACACCTTC. Full variable domain (missing parts from reference TRBV19 and TRBJ1-2): DGGITQSPKYLFRKEGQNVTLSCEQNLNHDAMYWYRQDPGQGLRLIYYSQIVNDFQKGDIAEGYSVSREKKESFPLTVTSAQKNPTAFYLCASHEGAGGYTFGSGTRLTVV.

The chain couples TRBV27 to TRBJ2-7, with 8 positions matching TRBD1. This CDR3 region has 13 residues. V lost 2 bases, J lost 7 bases, and 4 bases stayed unmatched. Germline V CDR1 and CDR2: MNHEY, SMNVEV (reference sequence). Written as DNA, the CDR3 is TGTGCCAGCAGTTTAAGGACAGGGCGGGAGCAGTACTTC. Amino acids: CASSLRTGREQYF.

J is TRBJ2-7 and V is TRBV11-2, with 7 bases matching TRBD1. CDR3 length equals 14 residues. Germline CDR1 reads SGHAT; CDR2 reads FQNNGV. The V segment lost 7 bases and the J segment 2 bases; nucleotides outside the gene matches: 8. CDR3 region: CASTEQGSAYEQYF. In nucleotides, the CDR3 is TGTGCCAGCACCGAACAGGGGTCTGCCTACGAGCAGTACTTC.

The chain recombines TRBV10-3 with TRBJ2-7; possibly TRBD2 for D (5 bases). The CDR3 spans 16 residues. Trimming cost V 0 bases and J 4 bases, with 16 bases left between them. Germline V gene data show CDR1 as ENHRY and CDR2 as SYGVKD. CDR3 protein: CAISESEGRPEYEQYF. CDR3 sequence (DNA): TGTGCCATCAGTGAGTCAGAGGGCCGCCCGGAGTACGAGCAGTACTTC.

The chain employs TRBV24-1 and TRBJ2-5; tentative D call: TRBD1 (5 bases). CDR3 length equals 14 residues. Deletions cut 3 bases from V and 4 bases from J, with 11 bases between. CDR1 is KGHDR, CDR2 SFDVKD, per germline. CDR3 DNA: TGTGCCACCAGTGATATCAGGGAAGGAGAGACCCAGTACTTC. Its protein is CATSDIREGETQYF.

The chain uses TRBV4-1 and TRBJ1-2, with D unresolved. The germline V gene has CDR1 MGHRA and CDR2 YSYEKL. The CDR3 spans 17 residues. Trimming cost V 2 bases and J 4 bases, with 20 bases left between them. The CDR3 region has the DNA TGCGCCAGCAGCCAATTTATTCGGGCGGGGAGCCTCTATGGCTACACCTTC. Protein: CASSQFIRAGSLYGYTF.

The rearrangement links TRBV11-3 to TRBJ2-1; 7 bases are shared with TRBD1. This CDR3 region has 18 residues. Germline V gene lookup returns CDR1 SGHNT and CDR2 YENEEA. V lost 4 bases and J lost 0; bases outside the gene matches: 12. As DNA, the CDR3 is TGTGCCAGCAGCTCCCGGGACAGAGGTGGGAGCTCCTACAATGAGCAGTTCTTC. Its translation is CASSSRDRGGSSYNEQFF.

The sample holds a few counts of this clone. This rearrangement joins TRBV5-4 to TRBJ2-7; 9 nucleotides agree with TRBD2. The ends lost 0 bases at V and 2 bases at J; junction bases unmatched: 3. Germline CDR1 SGHNT, CDR2 YYREEE (reference sequence). CDR3 size: 15 residues. DNA of the CDR3: TGTGCCAGCAGCTTGGGGGCGGGGGGGCCCTACGAGCAGTACTTC. Translation: CASSLGAGGPYEQYF.

This clone showed up just a few times. The rearrangement joins TRBV6-2 or TRBV6-3 to TRBJ1-4; 7 bases align to TRBD1. This CDR3 contains 13 residues. After removal of 5 bases from V and 15 bases from J, the junction contained 12 bases not matched to a gene. CDR1 MNHEY and CDR2 SVGEGT come from the germline V gene. The CDR3 reads CASSTRQDRNVFF. CDR3 sequence (DNA): TGTGCCAGCAGTACCAGACAGGACAGGAACGTGTTTTTT.

This clone was detected once. The chain is built from TRBV3-1 (or the pseudogene TRBV3-2) and TRBJ2-1; 8 bases are shared with TRBD2. The CDR3 spans 17 residues. Looked up from germline, CDR1 is LGHDT and CDR2 is YNNKEL (reference sequence). V was pared by 0 bases and J by 7 bases, with 11 bases of the junction left unmatched. CDR3 in amino acids: CASSQDGRASGGNEQFF. Here the CDR3 DNA reads TGTGCCAGCAGCCAAGATGGTCGGGCGAGCGGGGGTAATGAGCAGTTCTTC.